The 23 T cell receptor beta chains listed next were all sequenced from one sample in a study of blood T cell repertoires in COVID-19. Generated by immunoSEQ multiplex PCR, the TCRdb table keeps only in-frame clones and is missing some. Here the sample spans 150,000 to 200,000 clones, about 80% being singletons. Sequencing input: peripheral blood. The receptors here all came from a man aged 65-85 years with active or convalescent COVID-19.

This rearrangement joins TRBV7-9 to TRBJ2-1; D gene unclear. The CDR3 is made up of 13 amino acids. Trimming pared 1 base from V and 12 bases from J, leaving 13 bases between. Germline V gene sequence: CDR1 SEHNR, CDR2 FQNEAQ (reference sequence). CDR3 sequence reads: CASSLEEVSAQFF. CDR3 DNA sequence: TGTGCCAGCAGCTTAGAAGAGGTCTCTGCGCAGTTCTTC. The full variable domain, with the rest looked up from reference TRBV7-9 and TRBJ2-1, is DTGVSQNPRHKITKRGQNVTFRCDPISEHNRLYWYRQTLGQGPEFLTYFQNEAQLEKSRLLSDRFSAERPKGSFSTLEIQRTEQGDSAMYLCASSLEEVSAQFFGPGTRLTVL.

The count of this clone is one. CDR3 in amino acids: CASSGSGRAFGTDTQYF. Here the CDR3 DNA reads TGTGCCAGCTCAGGATCCGGGAGGGCGTTTGGCACAGATACGCAGTATTTT. V and J are TRBV18 and TRBJ2-3; 8 bases fit TRBD2. CDR3 size: 17 residues. Trimming cost V 5 bases and J 1 base; bases outside gene matches: 11. Germline CDR1 and CDR2: KGHSH and LQKENI.

This clone was detected only once. This chain joins TRBV19 and TRBJ2-1, with TRBD1 matching over 9 bases. The V and J ends lost 4 bases and 0 bases, in that order; junction bases with no gene match: 10. The germline V gene encodes CDR1 LNHDA and CDR2 SQIVND (reference sequence). This CDR3 region has 18 residues. The CDR3 DNA reads as TGTGCCAGTAGTACCACCGGGACAGGGCTTAGCTCCTACAATGAGCAGTTCTTC. Residues: CASSTTGTGLSSYNEQFF. The full variable domain, with the rest looked up from reference TRBV19 and TRBJ2-1, is DGGITQSPKYLFRKEGQNVTLSCEQNLNHDAMYWYRQDPGQGLRLIYYSQIVNDFQKGDIAEGYSVSREKKESFPLTVTSAQKNPTAFYLCASSTTGTGLSSYNEQFFGPGTRLTVL.

The rearrangement uses TRBV5-8 and TRBJ2-3; 16 nucleotides agree with TRBD2. In germline, CDR1 is SGHTS, CDR2 YDEGEE. This CDR3 comprises 17 residues. V shed 4 bases and J 1 base; nucleotides not matched to a gene: 3. The CDR3 protein is CASSTGLAGGGTDTQYF. The CDR3 bases are TGTGCCAGCAGCACGGGACTAGCGGGGGGGGGCACAGATACGCAGTATTTT.

The chain recombines TRBV7-2 with TRBJ1-2; D is unresolved. CDR1 and CDR2 (germline): SGHTA, FQGNSA. V was pared by 2 bases and J by 2 bases, with 6 bases between. The CDR3 is made up of 13 amino acids. CDR3 nucleotide sequence: TGTGCCAGCAGCTTATCCCTCAACTATGGCTACACCTTC. It translates to CASSLSLNYGYTF.

This clone appeared a single time. The V call is TRBV6-6, the J call TRBJ2-7, with TRBD1 as a possible D gene (6 bases). The CDR3 has 13 residues. Trimming cost V 6 bases and J 2 bases, with 11 bases left between them. Per germline, CDR1 MNHNY and CDR2 SVGAGI (reference sequence). The CDR3 nucleotides are TGTGCCAGCAGCGCCGGACAGACCTACGAGCAGTACTTC. Residues: CASSAGQTYEQYF.

The chain recombines TRBV6-5 with TRBJ2-1; D is possibly TRBD2 (5 bases). The CDR3 covers 15 residues. Trimming took 6 bases from V and 3 from J, leaving 15 bases between them. Germline CDR1 reads MNHEY; CDR2 reads SVGAGI. This CDR3 reads CASSISAENYNEQFF. The CDR3 DNA reads TGTGCCAGCAGCATTAGCGCGGAGAACTACAATGAGCAGTTCTTC.

The chain employs TRBV14 and TRBJ2-1, with D possibly being TRBD2 (6 bases). The V end lost 1 base, the J end lost 4 bases, and 14 bases lay between the germline ends. Germline CDR1 SGHDN, CDR2 FVKESK. The CDR3 has 16 amino acids. CDR3 DNA sequence: TGTGCCAGCAGCCAAGCCCACGGAGGGTTTTACAATGAGCAGTTCTTC. It encodes CASSQAHGGFYNEQFF.

The gene calls are TRBV7-2 and TRBJ2-1; the D is unclear. The V and J ends lost 1 base and 2 bases respectively, with 6 bases between them. The CDR3 is made up of 14 amino acids. Germline CDR1 and CDR2: SGHTA and FQGNSA. CDR3 sequence: CASSLEQTYNEQFF. Written as DNA, the CDR3 is TGTGCCAGCAGCTTAGAACAGACCTACAATGAGCAGTTCTTC.

The chain couples TRBV19 to TRBJ2-7; maybe TRBD1 (5 bases). This CDR3 is 12 amino acids long. Germline-derived CDR1 and CDR2 are LNHDA and SQIVND (reference sequence). Between the trimmed V and J ends, which lost 6 bases and 3 bases, there was a span of 9 bases. In nucleotides, the CDR3 is TGTGCCAGTAGCCCAGGGCTCTACGAGCAGTACTTC. Its protein product is CASSPGLYEQYF.

Here the CDR3 reads CASSPWVGGTDTQYF. The CDR3, as DNA: TGTGCCAGCAGCCCTTGGGTTGGGGGGACAGATACGCAGTATTTT. The gene calls are TRBV7-2 and TRBJ2-3; tentative D call: TRBD2 (6 bases). Trimming cost V 5 bases and J 3 bases, with 15 bases left between them. The length of the CDR3 is 15 residues. Germline-derived CDR1 and CDR2 are SGHTA and FQGNSA.

In its sample, this clone was seen a few times. The chain couples TRBV2 to TRBJ2-7; 14 bases align to TRBD2. The CDR3 extends over 15 amino acids. CDR1 and CDR2 (germline): SNHLY, FYNNEI. V trimming: 6 bases; J trimming: 7 bases; junction bases outside the gene matches: 8. The CDR3 loop is CASRGTSGGFVEQYF. The CDR3 nucleotides read TGTGCCAGCAGAGGGACTAGCGGGGGTTTTGTGGAGCAGTACTTC.

The rearrangement links TRBV28 to TRBJ1-2; 7 nucleotides match TRBD1. The CDR3 runs 15 residues. With 4 bases clipped from V and 1 base from J, the junction kept 6 bases outside the gene matches. From germline, CDR1 is MDHEN and CDR2 SYDVKM. The CDR3 loop reads CASSSPGQNNYGYTF. CDR3 DNA: TGTGCCAGCAGTTCCCCGGGACAGAATAACTATGGCTACACCTTC.

CDR3 sequence (DNA): TGTGCCAGCAGCCACGGGGAGGCCTATGGCTACACCTTC. Translated: CASSHGEAYGYTF. The rearrangement uses TRBV7-6 and TRBJ1-2, with D hard to call. Germline CDR1 SGHVS, CDR2 FNYEAQ. The V gene lost 5 bases and the J gene lost 4 bases, with 11 bases spanning the gap. The CDR3 is 13 residues long.

This chain uses TRBV3-1 (or the pseudogene TRBV3-2) with TRBJ2-1; the D gene is possibly TRBD2 (7 bases). Trimming stripped 2 bases from V and 6 bases from J, with 20 bases between. The CDR3 contains 17 residues. Germline V CDR1 and CDR2: LGHDT, YNNKEL (reference sequence). Written as DNA, the CDR3 is TGTGCCAGCAGCCAACTGGCGGGGGCCGGTTGGAGCAATGAGCAGTTCTTC. This sequence encodes CASSQLAGAGWSNEQFF.

The chain joins TRBV5-8 to TRBJ2-7; D perhaps matches TRBD1 (5 bases). Germline loops: CDR1 SGHTS, CDR2 YDEGEE. V lost 5 bases to trimming and J lost 2 bases, with 14 bases between them. This CDR3 contains 14 residues. The CDR3 sequence is CASRVRTLTYEQYF. In DNA, the CDR3 is TGTGCCAGCAGAGTGAGGACACTAACCTACGAGCAGTACTTC.

DNA of the CDR3: TGCGCCAGCAGCTTGGCTCAGGGGGCGAGCGCTGAAGCTTTCTTT. Translation: CASSLAQGASAEAFF. The J gene is TRBJ1-1, the V gene TRBV5-1; 8 positions match TRBD1. The germline V gene encodes CDR1 SGHRS and CDR2 YFSETQ. V was clipped by 0 bases and J by 6 bases; unmatched bases: 7. The CDR3 has 15 amino acids.

The genes are TRBV7-6 and TRBJ2-7, with D perhaps TRBD1 (6 bases). Germline V gene sequence: CDR1 SGHVS, CDR2 FNYEAQ. Trimming stripped 5 bases from V and 5 bases from J, with 22 bases between. There are 16 residues in the CDR3. The CDR3 is CASSPARAGAGDEQYF. For the CDR3, the DNA is TGTGCCAGCAGCCCAGCCAGGGCAGGGGCCGGCGACGAGCAGTACTTC. The whole variable domain, remainder taken from reference TRBV7-6 and TRBJ2-7, is GAGVSQSPRYKVTKRGQDVALRCDPISGHVSLYWYRQALGQGPEFLTYFNYEAQQDKSGLPNDRFSAERPEGSISTLTIQRTEQRDSAMYRCASSPARAGAGDEQYFGPGTRLTVT.

To note about this clone: Sequence at one end of the junction differs from germline and may be a read error. CDR3 bases: TGTGCCAACAGTCAAGAGGCAGGGGGATCTGAAGCTTTCTTT. Its translation is CANSQEAGGSEAFF. The chain links TRBV2 to TRBJ1-1; TRBD1 matches 7 bases. CDR3 length equals 14 residues. CDR1 and CDR2 (germline): SNHLY, FYNNEI.

The genes are TRBV6-6 and TRBJ1-5; a weak D match, TRBD1 (5 bases). Trimming shortened V by 6 bases and J by 7 bases, and 16 bases separated the two germline ends. The CDR3 has 14 amino acids. Germline V CDR1 and CDR2: MNHNY, SVGAGI (reference sequence). CDR3 loop: CASRPGQGDQPQHF. CDR3 in DNA: TGTGCCAGCAGGCCCGGGCAGGGTGACCAGCCCCAGCATTTT.

A single count supports this clone. This chain connects TRBV11-1 to TRBJ2-7; 8 bases match TRBD1. V shed 2 bases and J 5 bases; nucleotides not matched to a gene: 5. The CDR3 length is 14 residues. Germline CDR1 reads SGHAT; CDR2 reads FQDESV (reference sequence). The CDR3 is CASSLWTGLNEQYF. CDR3 DNA sequence: TGTGCCAGCAGCTTATGGACAGGGTTAAACGAGCAGTACTTC.

The chain employs TRBV18 and TRBJ2-7; D ambiguous. The V and J ends lost 4 bases and 7 bases respectively, with 11 bases between them. Per the germline V gene, CDR1 is KGHSH and CDR2 is LQKENI. The CDR3 covers 12 residues. The DNA for the CDR3 is TGTGCCAGCTCACTCTACGAAGCAGAGCAGTACTTC. It specifies CASSLYEAEQYF.

The rearrangement joins TRBV18 to TRBJ2-7, with D perhaps matching TRBD1 (5 bases). CDR1 KGHSH and CDR2 LQKENI come from the germline V gene. This CDR3 has 15 residues. V was trimmed by 3 bases and J by 3 bases, leaving 15 bases between them. In DNA, the CDR3 is TGTGCCAGCTCACCCACCCCACAGGTCCTCTACGAGCAGTACTTC. Translated, it gives CASSPTPQVLYEQYF.